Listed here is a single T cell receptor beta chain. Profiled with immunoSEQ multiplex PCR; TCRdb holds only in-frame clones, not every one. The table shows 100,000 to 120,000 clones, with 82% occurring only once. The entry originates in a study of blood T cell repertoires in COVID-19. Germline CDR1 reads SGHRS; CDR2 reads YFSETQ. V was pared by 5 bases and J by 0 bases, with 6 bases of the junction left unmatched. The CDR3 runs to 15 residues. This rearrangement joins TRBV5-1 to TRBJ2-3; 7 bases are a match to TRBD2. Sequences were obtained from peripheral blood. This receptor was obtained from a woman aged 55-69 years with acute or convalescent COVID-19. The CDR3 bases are TGCGCCAGCAGAACGGACGGGGGGAGCACAGATACGCAGTATTTT. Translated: CASRTDGGSTDTQYF.